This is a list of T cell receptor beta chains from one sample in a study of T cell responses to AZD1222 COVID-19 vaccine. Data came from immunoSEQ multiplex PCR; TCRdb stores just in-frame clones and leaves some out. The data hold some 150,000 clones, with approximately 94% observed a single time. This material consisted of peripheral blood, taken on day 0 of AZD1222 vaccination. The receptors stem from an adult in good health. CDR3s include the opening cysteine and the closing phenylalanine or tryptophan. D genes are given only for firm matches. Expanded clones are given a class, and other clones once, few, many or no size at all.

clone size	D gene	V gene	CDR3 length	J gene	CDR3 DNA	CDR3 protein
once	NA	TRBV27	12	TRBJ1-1	TGTGCCAGCAGAGGGGGTTGGACTGAAGCTTTCTTT	CASRGGWTEAFF
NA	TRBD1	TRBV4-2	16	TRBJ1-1	TGTGCCAGCAGCCTCCGGACAGGGGTCCCGAACACTGAAGCTTTCTTT	CASSLRTGVPNTEAFF
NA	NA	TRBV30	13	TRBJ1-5	TGTGCCTGGAGGGACAATAGCAATCAGCCCCAGCATTTT	CAWRDNSNQPQHF
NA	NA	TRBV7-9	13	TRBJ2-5	TGTGCCAGCAGCATCGGGGCCCAAGAGACCCAGTACTTC	CASSIGAQETQYF
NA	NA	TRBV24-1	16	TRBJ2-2	TGTGCCACCAGTGATTCGGGCAGGGCGGAGACCGGGGAGCTGTTTTTT	CATSDSGRAETGELFF
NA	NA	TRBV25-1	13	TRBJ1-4	TGTGCCAGCAGTTGGACAGAAAATGAAAAACTGTTTTTT	CASSWTENEKLFF
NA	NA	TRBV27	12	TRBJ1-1	TGTGCCAGCATGAGGCCAGGGACTGAAGCTTTCTTT	CASMRPGTEAFF
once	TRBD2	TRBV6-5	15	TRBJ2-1	TGTGCCAGCAGTTACGGGCTAGCGGGGTACAATGAGCAGTTCTTC	CASSYGLAGYNEQFF
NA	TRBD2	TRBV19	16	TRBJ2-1	TGTGCCAGTAGTATATCTGTAGCGGGAGAAGGCAATGAGCAGTTCTTC	CASSISVAGEGNEQFF
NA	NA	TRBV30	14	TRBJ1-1	TGTGCCTGGAGTGGAGGGATCCTGGCTCGAGAAGCTTTCTTT	CAWSGGILAREAFF
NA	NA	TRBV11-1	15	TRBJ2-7	TGTGCCAGCAGCTTATCGGGGGACTCCTCCTACGAGCAGTACTTC	CASSLSGDSSYEQYF
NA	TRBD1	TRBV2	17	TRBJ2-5	TGTGCCAGCGGCTCAGCCCGACAGGGCTTATGGCAAGAGACCCAGTACTTC	CASGSARQGLWQETQYF
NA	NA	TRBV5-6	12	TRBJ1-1	TGTGCCAGCAGCTCCCTGGGAAGTGAAGCTTTCTTT	CASSSLGSEAFF
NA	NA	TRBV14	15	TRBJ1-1	TGTGCCAGCAGCCGAGAGGTGGGGGCGAACACTGAAGCTTTCTTT	CASSREVGANTEAFF
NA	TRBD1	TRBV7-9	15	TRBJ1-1	TGTGCCAGCAGTTACACAGGGGGTGGGAACACTGAAGCTTTCTTT	CASSYTGGGNTEAFF
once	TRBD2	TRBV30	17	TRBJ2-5	TGTGCCTGGAGTTCCCAGGTGGTGGGGGGGGGTCAAGAGACCCAGTACTTC	CAWSSQVVGGGQETQYF
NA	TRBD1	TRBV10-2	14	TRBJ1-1	TGCGCCAGCAGTAAGACAGGGTTGAACACTGAAGCTTTCTTT	CASSKTGLNTEAFF
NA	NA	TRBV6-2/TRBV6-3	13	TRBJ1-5	TGTGCCAGCAGCCCACGGGGAGATCAGCCCCAGCATTTT	CASSPRGDQPQHF
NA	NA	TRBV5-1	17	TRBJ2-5	TGCGCCAGCAGCTCAATGGGCCCAGGGGCCCTTGGAGAGACCCAGTACTTC	CASSSMGPGALGETQYF
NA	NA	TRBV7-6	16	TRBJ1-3	TGTGCCAGCAGCTCCGGACAGCCGAGCTCTGGAAACACCATATATTTT	CASSSGQPSSGNTIYF
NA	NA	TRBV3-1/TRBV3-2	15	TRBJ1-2	TGTGCCAGCAGCCAAGATTTGGGGGCTAACTATGGCTACACCTTC	CASSQDLGANYGYTF
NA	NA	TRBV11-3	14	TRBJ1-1	TGTGCCAGCAGCGTGGGACCGTCGAACACTGAAGCTTTCTTT	CASSVGPSNTEAFF
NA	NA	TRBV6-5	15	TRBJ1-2	TGTGCCAGCAGTTACTCGAGGTTTGTTCTCTATGGCTACACCTTC	CASSYSRFVLYGYTF
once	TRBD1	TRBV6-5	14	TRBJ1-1	TGTGCCAGTGGACAGGGTCTAGAGAACACTGAAGCTTTCTTT	CASGQGLENTEAFF
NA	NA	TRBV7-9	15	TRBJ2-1	TGTGCCAGCAGCCCCAGGACAAACTCCTACAATGAGCAGTTCTTC	CASSPRTNSYNEQFF
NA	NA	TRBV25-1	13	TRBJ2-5	TGTGCCAGCAGTGAATATGGGAGGGAGACCCAGTACTTC	CASSEYGRETQYF
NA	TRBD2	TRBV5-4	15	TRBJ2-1	TGTGCCAGCAGCTTGGCGGGAGGGACTTGGGATGAGCAGTTCTTC	CASSLAGGTWDEQFF
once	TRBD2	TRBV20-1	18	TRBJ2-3	TGCAGTGCTAGTAGGGTAGCGGGAGGCTTATCCCTCACAGATACGCAGTATTTT	CSASRVAGGLSLTDTQYF
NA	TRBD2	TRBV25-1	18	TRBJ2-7	TGTGCCAGCAGTGAATCCCGTTTGGCAGCGGGAGGACCCTACGAGCAGTACTTC	CASSESRLAAGGPYEQYF
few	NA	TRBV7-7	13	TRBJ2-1	TGTGCCAGCAGCCTTCTTACTAGGACTGAGCAGTTCTTC	CASSLLTRTEQFF
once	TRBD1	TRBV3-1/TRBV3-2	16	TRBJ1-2	TGTGCCAGCAGCCAAGACCCCGGACAGGGAAGAGGGGGCTACACCTTC	CASSQDPGQGRGGYTF
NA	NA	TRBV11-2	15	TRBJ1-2	TGTGCCAGCAGCCCAGAGGGGGGTCGTTCCTATGGCTACACCTTC	CASSPEGGRSYGYTF
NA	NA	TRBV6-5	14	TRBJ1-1	TGTGCCAGCAGCCACGAGGAGGGGAACACTGAAGCTTTCTTT	CASSHEEGNTEAFF
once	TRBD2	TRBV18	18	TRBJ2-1	TGTGCCAGCTCACCACAGGTCTCCGGTAGCGGGAGTGTGGATGAGCAGTTCTTC	CASSPQVSGSGSVDEQFF
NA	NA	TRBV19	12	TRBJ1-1	TGTGCCAGTATCCCTACAACGGGGGAAGCTTTCTTT	CASIPTTGEAFF
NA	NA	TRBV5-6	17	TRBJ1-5	TGTGCCAGCAGCTCGGGGGCAGGTACCGGTGGCAATCAGCCCCAGCATTTT	CASSSGAGTGGNQPQHF
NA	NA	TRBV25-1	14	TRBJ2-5	TGTGCCAGCAGTGAAATTGCAGTCCAAGAGACCCAGTACTTC	CASSEIAVQETQYF
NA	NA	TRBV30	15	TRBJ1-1	TGTGCCTGGAGTACCCGGGGGGCAGTGAACACTGAAGCTTTCTTT	CAWSTRGAVNTEAFF
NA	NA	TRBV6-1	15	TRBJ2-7	TGTGCCAGCAGTGATGAGTGGGGCAGCTCCTACGAGCAGTACTTC	CASSDEWGSSYEQYF
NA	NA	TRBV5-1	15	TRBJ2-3	TGCGCCAGCAGCGGAGGGACAAGGACGCCGGATACGCAGTATTTT	CASSGGTRTPDTQYF
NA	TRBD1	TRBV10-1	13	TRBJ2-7	TGCGCCAGCAGTTACGGGACAGCCTACGAGCAGTACTTC	CASSYGTAYEQYF
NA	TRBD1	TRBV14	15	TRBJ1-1	TGTGCCAGCAGCCCGGGGGACAGGGCGAACACTGAAGCTTTCTTT	CASSPGDRANTEAFF
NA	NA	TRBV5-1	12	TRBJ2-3	TGCGCCAGCAGCCTTATCACAGATACGCAGTATTTT	CASSLITDTQYF
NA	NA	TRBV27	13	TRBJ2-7	TGTGCCAGCAGTTTGGTAGGGCCCCTCGAGCAGTACTTC	CASSLVGPLEQYF
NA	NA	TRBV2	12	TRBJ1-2	TGTGCCAGCAGTGAAGCCAGCTATGGCTACACCTTC	CASSEASYGYTF
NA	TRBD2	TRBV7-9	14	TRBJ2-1	TGTGCCAGCAGCTTAACTAGCGGGAGGAATGAGCAGTTCTTC	CASSLTSGRNEQFF
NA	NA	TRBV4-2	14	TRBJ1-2	TGTGCCAGCAGCCAAGGGGTATCTGGCCGTGGCTACACCTTC	CASSQGVSGRGYTF
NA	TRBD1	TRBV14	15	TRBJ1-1	TGTGCCAGCAGCCAAGTCGGAGGACAGGGGCTTGAAGCTTTCTTT	CASSQVGGQGLEAFF
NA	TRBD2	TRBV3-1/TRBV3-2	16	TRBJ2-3	TGTGCCAGCAGCCAAGAGTCTAGCGGGAGATCAGATACGCAGTATTTT	CASSQESSGRSDTQYF
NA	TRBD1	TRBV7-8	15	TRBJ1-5	TGTGCCAGCAGCCTTTCGACAGGGGCAAATCAGCCCCAGCATTTT	CASSLSTGANQPQHF
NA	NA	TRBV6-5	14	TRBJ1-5	TGTGCCAGCAGTTTGACGACAAGAAATCAGCCCCAGCATTTT	CASSLTTRNQPQHF
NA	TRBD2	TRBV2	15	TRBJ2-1	TGTGCCAGCAGTGAACCGACTAGCGACCCCAATGAGCAGTTCTTC	CASSEPTSDPNEQFF
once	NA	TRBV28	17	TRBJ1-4	TGTGCCAGCAGTTTACTGTCCGACCTTCTAACTAATGAAAAACTGTTTTTT	CASSLLSDLLTNEKLFF
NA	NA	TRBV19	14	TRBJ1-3	TGTGCCAGTAGTTGGGTCACCTCTGGAAACACCATATATTTT	CASSWVTSGNTIYF